These T cell receptor beta chains were read from a single sample in a study of T cell changes during pregnancy in multiple sclerosis. Assay used: immunoSEQ multiplex PCR; TCRdb lists only in-frame clones, some missing. The table records 60,000 or so clones, over 75% of them present only once. The sequenced sample was peripheral blood, obtained before pregnancy. The receptors originated from a female donor with multiple sclerosis, enrolled in a pregnancy study. Both conserved end residues are trimmed from each CDR3. The order of the fields is V gene, CDR3 protein.

v_call: TRBV7-7; cdr3_aa: ASSLAAGIQETQY
v_call: TRBV6-1; cdr3_aa: ASRKEELGSNTIY
v_call: TRBV18; cdr3_aa: ASSPRSGESGNTIY
v_call: TRBV6-4; cdr3_aa: ASSEAGPPGTYNEQF
v_call: TRBV5-4; cdr3_aa: ASSPGQGRSGQETQY
v_call: TRBV4-3; cdr3_aa: ASSVRQITGELF
v_call: TRBV6-5; cdr3_aa: ASSHGGSEVWGYT
v_call: TRBV7-2; cdr3_aa: ASSYGTDQETQY
v_call: TRBV7-9; cdr3_aa: ASSLALAANTEAF
v_call: TRBV5-1; cdr3_aa: ASMKHGGAYEQY
v_call: TRBV25-1; cdr3_aa: ASSESGGWELF
v_call: TRBV29-1; cdr3_aa: SAGLAGIQY
v_call: TRBV7-9; cdr3_aa: ASSPTSGQGVNEQF
v_call: TRBV7-3; cdr3_aa: ASSLTSGQPQH
v_call: TRBV7-3; cdr3_aa: ASSPGTSGSTDTQY